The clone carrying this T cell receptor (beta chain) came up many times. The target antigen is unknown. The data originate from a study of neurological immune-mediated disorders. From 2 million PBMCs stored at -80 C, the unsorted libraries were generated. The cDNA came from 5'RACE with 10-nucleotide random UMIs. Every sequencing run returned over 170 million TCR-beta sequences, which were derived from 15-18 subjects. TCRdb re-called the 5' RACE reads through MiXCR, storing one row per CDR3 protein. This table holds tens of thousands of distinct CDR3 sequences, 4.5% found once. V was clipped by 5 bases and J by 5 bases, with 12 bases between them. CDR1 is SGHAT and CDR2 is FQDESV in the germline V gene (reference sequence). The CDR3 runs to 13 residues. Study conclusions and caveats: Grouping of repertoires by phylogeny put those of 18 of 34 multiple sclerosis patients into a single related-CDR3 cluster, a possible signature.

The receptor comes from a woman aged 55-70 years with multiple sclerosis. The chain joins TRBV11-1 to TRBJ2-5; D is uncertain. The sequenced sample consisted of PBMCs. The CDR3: CASSLEFGETQYF. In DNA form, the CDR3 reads TGTGCCAGCAGCCTCGAGTTTGGTGAGACCCAGTACTTC.